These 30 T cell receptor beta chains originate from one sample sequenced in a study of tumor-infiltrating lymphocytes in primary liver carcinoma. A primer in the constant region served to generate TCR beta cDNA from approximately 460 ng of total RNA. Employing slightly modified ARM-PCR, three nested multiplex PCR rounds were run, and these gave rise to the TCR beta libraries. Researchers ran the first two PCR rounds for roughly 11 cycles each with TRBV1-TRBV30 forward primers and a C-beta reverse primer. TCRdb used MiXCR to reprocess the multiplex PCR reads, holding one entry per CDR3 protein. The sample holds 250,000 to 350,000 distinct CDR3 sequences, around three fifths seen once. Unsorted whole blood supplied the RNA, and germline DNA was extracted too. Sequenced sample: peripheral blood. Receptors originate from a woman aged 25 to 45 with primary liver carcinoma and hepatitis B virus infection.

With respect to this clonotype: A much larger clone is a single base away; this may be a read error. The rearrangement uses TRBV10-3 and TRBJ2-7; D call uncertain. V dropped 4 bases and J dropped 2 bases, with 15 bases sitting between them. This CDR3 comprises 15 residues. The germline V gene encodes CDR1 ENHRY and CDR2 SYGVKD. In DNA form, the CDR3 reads TGTGCCATCAGTGGACGGGTCCTGAGCCCCTACGAGCAGTACTTC. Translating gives CAISGRVLSPYEQYF.

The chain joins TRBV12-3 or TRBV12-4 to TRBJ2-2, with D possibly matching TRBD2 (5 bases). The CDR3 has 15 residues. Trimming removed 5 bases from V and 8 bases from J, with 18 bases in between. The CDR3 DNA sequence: TGTGCCAGCAGTGGCGGAGGTGGTGGTGCGGGGGAGCTGTTTTTT. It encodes CASSGGGGGAGELFF.

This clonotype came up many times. This CDR3 reads CASSPRTGSSYEQYF. DNA of the CDR3: TGTGCCAGCAGCCCCCGGACGGGTAGCTCCTACGAGCAGTACTTC. The V and J genes are TRBV11-2 and TRBJ2-7; D call uncertain. This CDR3 comprises 15 residues. Germline V gene data show CDR1 as SGHAT and CDR2 as FQNNGV. V gave up 5 bases and J gave up 0 bases, with 14 bases separating them.

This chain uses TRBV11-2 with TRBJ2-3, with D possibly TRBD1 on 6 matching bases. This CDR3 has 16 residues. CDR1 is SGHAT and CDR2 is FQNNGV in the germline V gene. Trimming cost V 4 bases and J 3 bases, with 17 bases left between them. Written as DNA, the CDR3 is TGTGCCAGCAGCTGGCTAGGGGGACGAAGTACAGATACGCAGTATTTT. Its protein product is CASSWLGGRSTDTQYF.

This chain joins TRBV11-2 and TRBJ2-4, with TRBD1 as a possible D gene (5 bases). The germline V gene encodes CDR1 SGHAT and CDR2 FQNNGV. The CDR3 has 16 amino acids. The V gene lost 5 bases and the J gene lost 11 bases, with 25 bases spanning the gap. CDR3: CASSPGARARKGFQYF. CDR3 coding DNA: TGTGCCAGCAGCCCGGGTGCCAGGGCGCGGAAAGGATTTCAGTACTTC.

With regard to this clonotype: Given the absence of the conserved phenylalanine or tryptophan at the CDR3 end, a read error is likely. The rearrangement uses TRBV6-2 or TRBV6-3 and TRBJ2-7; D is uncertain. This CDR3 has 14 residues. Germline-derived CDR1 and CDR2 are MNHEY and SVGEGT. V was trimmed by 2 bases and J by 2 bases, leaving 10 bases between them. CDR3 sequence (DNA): TGTGCCAGCAGTTACACCACAGTGGCCTACGAGCAGTACCTC. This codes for CASSYTTVAYEQYL.

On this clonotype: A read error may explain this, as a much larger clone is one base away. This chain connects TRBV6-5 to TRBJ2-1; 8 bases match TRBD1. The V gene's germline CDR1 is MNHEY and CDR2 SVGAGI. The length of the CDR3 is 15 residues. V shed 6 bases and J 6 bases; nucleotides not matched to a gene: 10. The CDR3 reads CASRSGGLVFNEQFF. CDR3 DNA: TGTGCCAGCAGATCAGGGGGCCTGGTATTCAATGAGCAGTTCTTC.

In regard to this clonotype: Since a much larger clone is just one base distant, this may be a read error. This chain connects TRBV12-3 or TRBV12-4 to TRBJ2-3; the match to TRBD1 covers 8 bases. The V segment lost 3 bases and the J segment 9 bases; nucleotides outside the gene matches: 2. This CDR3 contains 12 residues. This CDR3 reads CASSLGQDTQYF. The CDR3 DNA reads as TGTGCCAGCAGTTTGGGACAGGACACGCAGTATTTT.

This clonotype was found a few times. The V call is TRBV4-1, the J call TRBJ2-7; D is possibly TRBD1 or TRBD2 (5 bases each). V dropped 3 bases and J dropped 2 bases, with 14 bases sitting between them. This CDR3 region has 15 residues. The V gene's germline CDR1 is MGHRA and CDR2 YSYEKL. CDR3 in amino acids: CASSQREGPPYEQYF. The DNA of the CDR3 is TGCGCCAGCAGCCAGAGAGAGGGACCCCCCTACGAGCAGTACTTC.

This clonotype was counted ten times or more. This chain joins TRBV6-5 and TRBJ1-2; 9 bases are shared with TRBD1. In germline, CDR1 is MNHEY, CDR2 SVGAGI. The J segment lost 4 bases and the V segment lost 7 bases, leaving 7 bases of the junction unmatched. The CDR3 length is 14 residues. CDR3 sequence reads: CASTRDREFYGYTF. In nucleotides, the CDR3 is TGTGCCAGCACCAGGGACAGGGAATTCTATGGCTACACCTTC.

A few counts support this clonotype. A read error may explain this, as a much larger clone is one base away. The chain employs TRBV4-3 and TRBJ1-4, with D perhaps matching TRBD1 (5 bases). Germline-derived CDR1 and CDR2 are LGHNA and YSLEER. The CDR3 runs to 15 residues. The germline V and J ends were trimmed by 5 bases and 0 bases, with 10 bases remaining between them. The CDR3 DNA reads TGCGCCAGCAGCTCGGGACGGGCAACTAATGAAAAACTGTTTTTT. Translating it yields CASSSGRATNEKLFF.

The CDR3 here is CASPISGVYEQYF. In DNA form, the CDR3 reads TGTGCCAGCCCCATTAGCGGGGTGTACGAGCAGTACTTC. The chain uses TRBV6-5 and TRBJ2-7; 8 bases match TRBD2. The CDR3 covers 13 residues. CDR1 and CDR2 (germline): MNHEY, SVGAGI. V gave up 8 bases and J gave up 4 bases; unmatched junction bases: 7.

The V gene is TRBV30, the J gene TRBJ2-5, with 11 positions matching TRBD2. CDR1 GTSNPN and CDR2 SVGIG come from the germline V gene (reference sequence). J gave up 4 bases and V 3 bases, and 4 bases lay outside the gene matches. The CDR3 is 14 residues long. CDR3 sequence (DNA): TGTGCCTGGAGGACTAGCGGGACCCGAGAGACCCAGTACTTC. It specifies CAWRTSGTRETQYF.

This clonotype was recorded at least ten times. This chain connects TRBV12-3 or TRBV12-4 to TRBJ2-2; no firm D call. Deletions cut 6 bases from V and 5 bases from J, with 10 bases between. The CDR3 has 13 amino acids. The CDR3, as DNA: TGTGCCAGCAGCCCTCAGAGAACCGGGGAGCTGTTTTTT. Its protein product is CASSPQRTGELFF.

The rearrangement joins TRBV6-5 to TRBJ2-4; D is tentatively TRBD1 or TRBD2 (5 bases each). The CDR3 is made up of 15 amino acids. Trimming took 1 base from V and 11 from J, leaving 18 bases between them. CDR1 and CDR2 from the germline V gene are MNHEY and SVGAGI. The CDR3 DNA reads TGTGCCAGCAGTTACTACCGCCCCCCTGGGGACGTTCAGTACTTC. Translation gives CASSYYRPPGDVQYF.

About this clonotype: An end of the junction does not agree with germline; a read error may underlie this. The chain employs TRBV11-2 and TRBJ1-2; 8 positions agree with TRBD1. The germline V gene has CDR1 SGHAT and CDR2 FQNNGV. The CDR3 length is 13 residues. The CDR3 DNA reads TGTGGCAGCAGCTTGACAGGGGCCTATGGCTACACATTC. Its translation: CGSSLTGAYGYTF. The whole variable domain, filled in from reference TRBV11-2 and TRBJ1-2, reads EAGVAQSPRYKIIEKRQSVAFWCNPISGHATLYWYQQILGQGPKLLIQFQNNGVVDDSQLPKDRFSAERLKGVDSTLKIQPAKLEDSAVYLCGSSLTGAYGYTFGSGTRLTVV.

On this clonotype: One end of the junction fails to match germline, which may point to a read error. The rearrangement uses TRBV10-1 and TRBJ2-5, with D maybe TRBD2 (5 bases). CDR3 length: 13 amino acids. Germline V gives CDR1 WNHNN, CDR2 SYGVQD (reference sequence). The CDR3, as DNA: TGCGCCTGCAGCGGCCGGACTGGGGAGACCCAGTACTTC. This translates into CACSGRTGETQYF.

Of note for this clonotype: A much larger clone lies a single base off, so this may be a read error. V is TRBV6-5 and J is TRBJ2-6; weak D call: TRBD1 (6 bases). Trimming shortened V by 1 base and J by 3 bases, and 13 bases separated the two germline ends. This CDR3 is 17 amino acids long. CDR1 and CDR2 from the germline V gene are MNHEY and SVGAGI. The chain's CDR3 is CASSYLGHQGGANVLTF. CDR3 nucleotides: TGTGCCAGCAGTTACTTGGGACATCAAGGTGGGGCCAACGTCCTGACTTTC.

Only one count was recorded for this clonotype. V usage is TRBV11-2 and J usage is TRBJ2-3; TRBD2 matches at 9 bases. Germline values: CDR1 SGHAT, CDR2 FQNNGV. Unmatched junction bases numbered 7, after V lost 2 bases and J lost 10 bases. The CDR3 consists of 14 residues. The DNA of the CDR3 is TGTGCCAGCAGCTTACTCATAGCGGGAGAGGCGCAGTATTTT. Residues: CASSLLIAGEAQYF.

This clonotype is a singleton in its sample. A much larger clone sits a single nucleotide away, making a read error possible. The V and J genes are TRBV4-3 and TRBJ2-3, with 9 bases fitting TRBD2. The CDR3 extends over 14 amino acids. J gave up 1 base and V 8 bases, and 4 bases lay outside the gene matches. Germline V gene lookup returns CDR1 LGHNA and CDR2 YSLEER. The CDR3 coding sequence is TGCGCCAGCCCGCGGACTAGCGGCACAGATACGCAGTATTTT. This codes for CASPRTSGTDTQYF.

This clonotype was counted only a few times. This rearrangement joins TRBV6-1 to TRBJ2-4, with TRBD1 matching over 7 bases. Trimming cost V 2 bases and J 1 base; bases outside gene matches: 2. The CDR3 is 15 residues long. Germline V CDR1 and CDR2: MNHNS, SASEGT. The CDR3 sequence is CASSERTGAKNIQYF. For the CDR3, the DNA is TGTGCCAGCAGTGAAAGGACAGGTGCCAAAAACATTCAGTACTTC.

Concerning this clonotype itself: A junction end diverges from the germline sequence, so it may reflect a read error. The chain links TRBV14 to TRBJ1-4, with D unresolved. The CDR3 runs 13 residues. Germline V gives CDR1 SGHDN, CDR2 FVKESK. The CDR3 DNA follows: TGTACCAGCAGCCGAAGGTGGAATGAAAAACTGTTTTTT. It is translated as CTSSRRWNEKLFF.

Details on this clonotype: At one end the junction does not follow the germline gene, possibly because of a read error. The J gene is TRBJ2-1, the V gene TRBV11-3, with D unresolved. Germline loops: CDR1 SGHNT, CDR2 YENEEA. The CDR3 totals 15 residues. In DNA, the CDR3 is TGTGGCAGCAGTTCTATGGCGGTGCCTGGTTATGAGCAGTTCTTC. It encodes CGSSSMAVPGYEQFF.

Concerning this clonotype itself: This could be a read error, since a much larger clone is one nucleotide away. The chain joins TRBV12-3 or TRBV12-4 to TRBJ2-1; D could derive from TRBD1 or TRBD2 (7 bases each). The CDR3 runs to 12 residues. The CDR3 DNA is TGTGCCAGCAGGACTAGGGGGCGGGAGCGGTTCTTC. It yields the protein CASRTRGRERFF.

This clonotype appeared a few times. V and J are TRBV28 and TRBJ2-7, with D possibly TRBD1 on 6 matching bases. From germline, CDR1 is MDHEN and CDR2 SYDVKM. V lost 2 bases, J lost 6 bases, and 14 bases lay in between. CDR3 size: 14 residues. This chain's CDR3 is CASSLGGRGTEQYF. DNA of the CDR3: TGTGCCAGCAGTTTAGGGGGCAGGGGAACCGAGCAGTACTTC. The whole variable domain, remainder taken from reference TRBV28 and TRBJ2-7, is DVKVTQSSRYLVKRTGEKVFLECVQDMDHENMFWYRQDPGLGLRLIYFSYDVKMKEKGDIPEGYSVSREKKERFSLILESASTNQTSMYLCASSLGGRGTEQYFGPGTRLTVT.

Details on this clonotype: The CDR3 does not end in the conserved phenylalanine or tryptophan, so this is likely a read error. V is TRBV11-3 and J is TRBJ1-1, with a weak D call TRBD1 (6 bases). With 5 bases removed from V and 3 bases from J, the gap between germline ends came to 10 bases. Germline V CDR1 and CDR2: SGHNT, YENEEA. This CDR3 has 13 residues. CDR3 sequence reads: CASSLGGHTEAFL. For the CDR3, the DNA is TGTGCCAGCAGCCTCGGGGGCCACACTGAAGCTTTCCTT.

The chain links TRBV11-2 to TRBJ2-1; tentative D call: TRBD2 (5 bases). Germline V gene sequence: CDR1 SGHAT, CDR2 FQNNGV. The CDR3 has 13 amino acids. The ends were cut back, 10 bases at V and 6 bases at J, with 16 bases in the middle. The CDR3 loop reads CANSSKRFNEQFF. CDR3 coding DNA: TGTGCCAATAGCTCGAAGCGGTTCAATGAGCAGTTCTTC.

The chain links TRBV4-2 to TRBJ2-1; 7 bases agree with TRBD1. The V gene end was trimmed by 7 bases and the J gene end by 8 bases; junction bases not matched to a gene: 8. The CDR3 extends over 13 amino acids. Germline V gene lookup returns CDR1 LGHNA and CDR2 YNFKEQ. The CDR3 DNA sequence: TGTGCCAGCAAAGGACAGGAGAGCGATGAGCAGTTCTTC. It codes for CASKGQESDEQFF.

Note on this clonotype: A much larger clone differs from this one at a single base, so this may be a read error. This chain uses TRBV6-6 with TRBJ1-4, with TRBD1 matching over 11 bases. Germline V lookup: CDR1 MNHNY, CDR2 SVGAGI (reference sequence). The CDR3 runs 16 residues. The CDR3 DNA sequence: TGTGCCAGCAGCCTCATACCGGGACAGGGGGAGGAAAAACTGTCTTTT. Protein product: CASSLIPGQGEEKLSF.

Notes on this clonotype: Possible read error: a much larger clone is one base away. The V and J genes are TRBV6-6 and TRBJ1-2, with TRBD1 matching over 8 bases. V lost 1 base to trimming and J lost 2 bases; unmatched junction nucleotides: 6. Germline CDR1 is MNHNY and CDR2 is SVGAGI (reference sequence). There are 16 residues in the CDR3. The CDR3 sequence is CASSYWMTGENYGYTF. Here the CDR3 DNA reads TGTGCCAGCAGTTACTGGATGACAGGGGAAAACTATGGCTACACCTTC.